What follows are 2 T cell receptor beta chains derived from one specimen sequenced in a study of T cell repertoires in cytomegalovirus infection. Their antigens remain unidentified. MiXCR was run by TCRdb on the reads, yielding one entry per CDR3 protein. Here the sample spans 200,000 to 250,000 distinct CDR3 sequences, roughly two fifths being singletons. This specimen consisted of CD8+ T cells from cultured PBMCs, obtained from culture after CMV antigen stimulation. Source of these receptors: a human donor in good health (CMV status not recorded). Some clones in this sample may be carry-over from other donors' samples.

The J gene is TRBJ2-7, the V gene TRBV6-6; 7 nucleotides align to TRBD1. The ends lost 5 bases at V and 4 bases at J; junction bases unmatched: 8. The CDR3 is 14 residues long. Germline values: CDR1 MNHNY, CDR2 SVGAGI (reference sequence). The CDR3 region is CASSTTGTGYEQYF. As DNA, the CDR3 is TGTGCCAGCAGTACGACAGGGACCGGGTACGAGCAGTACTTC.

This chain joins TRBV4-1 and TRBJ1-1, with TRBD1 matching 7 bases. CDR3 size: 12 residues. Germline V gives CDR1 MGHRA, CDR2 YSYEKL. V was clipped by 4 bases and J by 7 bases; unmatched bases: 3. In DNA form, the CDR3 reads TGCGCCAGCAGCCTGCGACAGGGTGAAGCTTTCTTT. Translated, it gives CASSLRQGEAFF.